Sequencing of this TCR beta chain was carried out in a study of blood T cell repertoires in COVID-19. Study-level background: Sites in the United States, Italy and Spain provided acute and convalescent COVID-19 samples. Sources were T cells, B-cell-depleted T cells, or PBMCs; the material itself was cDNA or gDNA.

In the authors' workflow: Amplification of reference gene primers was used by the study to estimate nucleated cell counts. The table came from immunoSEQ multiplex PCR; TCRdb's copy has only in-frame clones and leaves some out. The V and J calls and clone size come from that table; D and trimming were worked out from the DNA. Of a few hundred thousand clones in the sample, 80% to 90% were seen once. The CDR3 sequence is 14 residues long. With 4 bases removed from V and 2 bases from J, the gap between germline ends came to 11 bases. Germline CDR1 SEHNR, CDR2 FQNEAQ (reference sequence). The chain couples TRBV7-9 to TRBJ2-5; the D gene is possibly TRBD1 (6 bases). The receptor was derived from a man in his thirties or forties with acute or convalescent COVID-19. The sequencing input was peripheral blood. CDR3 bases: TGTGCCAGCAGCTCCTCAACAGGGCAAGAGACCCAGTACTTC. It specifies CASSSSTGQETQYF. The variable domain in full, completed from reference TRBV7-9 and TRBJ2-5, reads DTGVSQNPRHKITKRGQNVTFRCDPISEHNRLYWYRQTLGQGPEFLTYFQNEAQLEKSRLLSDRFSAERPKGSFSTLEIQRTEQGDSAMYLCASSSSTGQETQYFGPGTRLLVL.